Presented here are 31 T cell receptor beta chains from one specimen sequenced in a study of PD-L1 blockade in urothelial cancer. Time point: peripheral blood 6 weeks after treatment start. The repertoire was sequenced with immunoSEQ multiplex PCR; TCRdb's copy has only in-frame clones and lacks some. This sample yields about 23,000 clones, of which 91% are seen a single time; roughly 10% belongs to the top ten. The sequencing here drew on PBMCs, taken around atezolizumab (anti-PD-L1) treatment. All receptors derive from a woman aged 55 to 70 with urothelial cancer.

The chain joins TRBV25-1 to TRBJ1-1, with D unclear. This CDR3 has 13 residues. Per the germline V gene, CDR1 is MGHDK and CDR2 is SYGVNS. The V end lost 7 bases, the J end lost 4 bases, and 13 bases lay between the germline ends. CDR3 region: CASTSFRGTEAFF. DNA for the CDR3: TGTGCCAGCACAAGTTTTCGGGGCACTGAAGCTTTCTTT. Complete variable domain (other parts from reference TRBV25-1 and TRBJ1-1): EADIYQTPRYLVIGTGKKITLECSQTMGHDKMYWYQQDPGMELHLIHYSYGVNSTEKGDLSSESTVSRIRTEHFPLTLESARPSHTSQYLCASTSFRGTEAFFGQGTRLTVV.

The chain carries TRBV10-3 and TRBJ1-5; D is unresolved. V was cut by 0 bases and J by 6 bases, with 15 bases left in between. Germline V gene lookup returns CDR1 ENHRY and CDR2 SYGVKD. This CDR3 is built from 16 residues. The CDR3 sequence: CAISESGGSLGQPQHF. The DNA of the CDR3 is TGTGCCATCAGTGAGTCAGGAGGGAGTTTGGGTCAGCCCCAGCATTTT.

The CDR3 reads CASSPGQGRQPQHF. DNA for the CDR3: TGTGCCAGCAGCCCGGGACAGGGTAGGCAGCCCCAGCATTTT. The V gene is TRBV7-9, the J gene TRBJ1-5; 9 bases are a match to TRBD1. This CDR3 is built from 14 residues. After removal of 5 bases from V and 7 bases from J, the junction contained 6 bases not matched to a gene. Germline CDR1 and CDR2: SEHNR and FQNEAQ (reference sequence). The full variable domain, completed using reference TRBV7-9 and TRBJ1-5, is DTGVSQNPRHKITKRGQNVTFRCDPISEHNRLYWYRQTLGQGPEFLTYFQNEAQLEKSRLLSDRFSAERPKGSFSTLEIQRTEQGDSAMYLCASSPGQGRQPQHFGDGTRLSIL.

This clone occurred once. V gene TRBV11-3 combines with J gene TRBJ2-7; 10 bases fit TRBD1. CDR3 length: 12 residues. Trimming at V came to 5 bases and at J to 12 bases, leaving 7 bases not matched to a gene. From germline, CDR1 is SGHNT and CDR2 YENEEA. The DNA of the CDR3 is TGTGCCAGCAGCGTCAGACAGGGGGCCCTGTACTTC. Encoded protein: CASSVRQGALYF. Variable domain in full (rest from reference TRBV11-3 and TRBJ2-7): EAGVVQSPRYKIIEKKQPVAFWCNPISGHNTLYWYLQNLGQGPELLIRYENEEAVDDSQLPKDRFSAERLKGVDSTLKIQPAELGDSAVYLCASSVRQGALYFGPGTRLTVT.

This chain connects TRBV10-3 to TRBJ2-5, with 7 bases fitting TRBD1. The germline V gene encodes CDR1 ENHRY and CDR2 SYGVKD. V was pared by 8 bases and J by 3 bases, with 12 bases of the junction left unmatched. The CDR3 has 15 amino acids. The DNA of the CDR3 is TGTGCCATCGCCCCGAGACAGGGCACCAAAGAGACCCAGTACTTC. Amino acids: CAIAPRQGTKETQYF.

The chain carries TRBV2 and TRBJ2-5; D remains unclear. The CDR3 spans 12 residues. The V end lost 8 bases, the J end lost 5 bases, and 12 bases lay between the germline ends. Germline-derived CDR1 and CDR2 are SNHLY and FYNNEI. The CDR3 loop reads CASRLIEETQYF. DNA for the CDR3: TGTGCCAGCCGACTGATTGAGGAGACCCAGTACTTC.

The chain combines TRBV13 with TRBJ2-1; TRBD2 agrees at 14 bases. Germline V lookup: CDR1 PRHDT, CDR2 FYEKMQ (reference sequence). Germline trimming cut 3 bases from V and 3 bases from J; bases unmatched to any gene: 1. There are 16 residues in the CDR3. The CDR3 spells CASSFGTSGSYNEQFF. In nucleotides, the CDR3 is TGTGCCAGCAGCTTCGGGACTAGCGGGAGCTACAATGAGCAGTTCTTC.

This rearrangement joins TRBV10-3 to TRBJ1-1; TRBD1 is a possible D gene (6 bases). V was pared by 10 bases and J by 3 bases, with 15 bases between. CDR1 ENHRY and CDR2 SYGVKD come from the germline V gene. The CDR3 has 13 amino acids. CDR3 DNA: TGTGCCACCACCCCAGGGGTTTACACTGAAGCTTTCTTT. Translation: CATTPGVYTEAFF.

The chain uses TRBV7-2 and TRBJ2-5; 7 bases fit TRBD1. The CDR3 runs to 13 residues. Germline CDR1 reads SGHTA; CDR2 reads FQGNSA. With 5 bases clipped from V and 3 bases from J, the junction kept 3 bases outside the gene matches. This CDR3 is CASSGDREETQYF. In nucleotides, the CDR3 is TGTGCCAGCAGCGGTGACAGGGAAGAGACCCAGTACTTC.

The chain combines TRBV5-6 with TRBJ1-6, with a weak D call TRBD1 (6 bases). The germline V gene has CDR1 SGHDT and CDR2 YYEEEE. V was shortened by 3 bases and J by 4 bases, with 14 bases between the two germline ends. This CDR3 has 16 amino acids. The CDR3 DNA reads as TGTGCCAGCAGCTGGCTAGGACAGTCTTATAATTCACCCCTCCACTTT. Protein sequence: CASSWLGQSYNSPLHF.

This clone has just one count. The V and J genes are TRBV6-6 and TRBJ2-3; 7 bases agree with TRBD2. V was pared by 2 bases and J by 6 bases, with 5 bases of the junction left unmatched. This CDR3 has 14 amino acids. Germline values: CDR1 MNHNY, CDR2 SVGAGI (reference sequence). CDR3 coding DNA: TGTGCCAGCAGTTACGTGCGGGAGCGTGATACGCAGTATTTT. Translating it yields CASSYVRERDTQYF.

The rearrangement links TRBV5-5 to TRBJ1-4; 10 bases fit TRBD1. The CDR3 sequence is 15 residues long. V was pared by 4 bases and J by 5 bases, with 5 bases of the junction left unmatched. CDR1 and CDR2 (germline): SGHKS, YYEKEE (reference sequence). CDR3 sequence (DNA): TGTGCCAGCAGCCAGCCGACAGGGGGCAATGAAAAACTGTTTTTT. It yields the protein CASSQPTGGNEKLFF.

This chain uses TRBV9 with TRBJ2-5; possible D gene TRBD1, 5 bases. CDR1 is SGDLS, CDR2 YYNGEE, per germline. The CDR3 has 15 amino acids. V was cut by 4 bases and J by 4 bases, with 17 bases left in between. The CDR3: CASSSSRGPLETQYF. The CDR3 DNA is TGTGCCAGCAGCTCGAGTAGGGGTCCTTTAGAGACCCAGTACTTC.

The chain uses TRBV9 and TRBJ2-1; the D gene is possibly TRBD2 (5 bases). V dropped 0 bases and J dropped 7 bases, with 17 bases sitting between them. Germline-derived CDR1 and CDR2 are SGDLS and YYNGEE. The CDR3 has 16 residues. In DNA, the CDR3 is TGTGCCAGCAGCGTAGTTGCGGGCCCCGCGTGGAATGAGCAGTTCTTC. Its translation: CASSVVAGPAWNEQFF.

This clone was seen a single time. The V gene is TRBV6-5, the J gene TRBJ2-7; 10 nucleotides line up with TRBD2. The CDR3 runs 15 residues. V lost 2 bases, J lost 2 bases, and 3 bases stayed unmatched. The V gene's germline CDR1 is MNHEY and CDR2 SVGAGI. The CDR3 nucleotides read TGTGCCAGCAGTTACCGGACTAGCGGAGCCTACGAGCAGTACTTC. Protein: CASSYRTSGAYEQYF.

The chain uses TRBV7-2 and TRBJ2-7; the D gene is possibly TRBD1 (6 bases). V lost 7 bases, J lost 2 bases, and 12 bases lay in between. The CDR3 is 13 amino acids. Germline loops: CDR1 SGHTA, CDR2 FQGNSA. The CDR3 DNA follows: TGTGCCAGCACGAATACAGGGACCTACGAGCAGTACTTC. Encoded protein: CASTNTGTYEQYF.

As DNA, the CDR3 is TGTGCCAGCTCACCGGGGCAGGGGGCTTCCTTTGGAGATACGCAGTATTTT. Translating gives CASSPGQGASFGDTQYF. V is TRBV18 and J is TRBJ2-3; TRBD1 matches 8 bases. Trimming removed 3 bases from V and 5 bases from J; junction bases left unmatched: 13. In germline, CDR1 is KGHSH, CDR2 LQKENI. This CDR3 contains 17 residues.

The chain links TRBV4-3 to TRBJ2-3; TRBD2 might be the D (5 bases). Trimming shortened V by 4 bases and J by 3 bases, and 14 bases separated the two germline ends. This CDR3 spans 15 amino acids. Germline CDR1 reads LGHNA; CDR2 reads YSLEER. The CDR3 nucleotides read TGCGCCAGCAGCCGCTCAGAGGGTTTGACAGATACGCAGTATTTT. Translating gives CASSRSEGLTDTQYF.

This clone occurred once. Here the CDR3 reads CASSDTSGGGETQYF. Written as DNA, the CDR3 is TGTGCCAGCAGTGACACTAGCGGGGGGGGTGAGACCCAGTACTTC. The chain recombines TRBV2 with TRBJ2-5; 13 positions agree with TRBD2. CDR1 is SNHLY and CDR2 is FYNNEI in the germline V gene. Unmatched junction bases numbered 3, after V lost 3 bases and J lost 5 bases. The CDR3 totals 15 residues.

The V call is TRBV4-3, the J call TRBJ1-1, with D perhaps TRBD1 (5 bases). This CDR3 contains 16 residues. CDR1 and CDR2 from the germline V gene are LGHNA and YSLEER. The germline V and J ends were trimmed by 0 bases and 1 base, with 12 bases remaining between them. The CDR3 here is CASSQDRVGGNTEAFF. In nucleotides, the CDR3 is TGCGCCAGCAGCCAAGATCGAGTGGGGGGGAACACTGAAGCTTTCTTT.

The chain recombines TRBV19 with TRBJ1-2; unclear D gene. Trimming pared 7 bases from V and 5 bases from J, leaving 8 bases between. In germline, CDR1 is LNHDA, CDR2 SQIVND (reference sequence). This CDR3 spans 11 amino acids. Written as DNA, the CDR3 is TGTGCCAGTACTCTCGGGTATGGCTACACCTTC. Its translation: CASTLGYGYTF.

The rearrangement joins TRBV6-1 to TRBJ1-4; 7 nucleotides line up with TRBD1. After removal of 4 bases from V and 10 bases from J, the junction contained 3 bases not matched to a gene. Looked up from germline, CDR1 is MNHNS and CDR2 is SASEGT. The CDR3 extends over 12 amino acids. CDR3 DNA: TGTGCCAGCAGTGTCTACAGGGGAAAACTGTTTTTT. Translation: CASSVYRGKLFF.

This clone is a singleton in its sample. The CDR3 reads CASSLMGGRARGEQFF. The CDR3 DNA follows: TGCGCCAGCAGCTTGATGGGCGGGAGGGCGAGGGGCGAGCAGTTCTTC. The rearrangement joins TRBV5-1 to TRBJ2-1, with TRBD2 matching 9 bases. The V gene's germline CDR1 is SGHRS and CDR2 YFSETQ. This CDR3 is built from 16 residues. The junction had 12 bases not matched to a gene; V was cut back by 1 base and J by 10 bases.

The chain is built from TRBV28 and TRBJ1-2, with a possible D match to TRBD1 (5 bases). Germline CDR1 reads MDHEN; CDR2 reads SYDVKM. The V end was cut by 6 bases, the J end by 6 bases, with 11 bases between. The CDR3 runs 12 residues. The CDR3 is CASRVGLNGYTF. The CDR3 DNA is TGTGCCAGCAGGGTGGGACTCAATGGCTACACCTTC.

This clone was seen just once. The rearrangement joins TRBV27 to TRBJ2-6; D might be TRBD1 (6 bases). The CDR3 extends over 16 amino acids. Trimming removed 6 bases at V and 0 bases at J, with 12 bases between. Germline CDR1 reads MNHEY; CDR2 reads SMNVEV (reference sequence). CDR3 in DNA: TGTGCCAGCAGCCCCAGGGGATCCTCTGGGGCCAACGTCCTGACTTTC. Translating it yields CASSPRGSSGANVLTF.

This chain uses TRBV2 with TRBJ1-6; the match to TRBD1 covers 10 bases. The V segment lost 7 bases and the J segment 6 bases; nucleotides outside the gene matches: 6. There are 15 residues in the CDR3. The germline V gene has CDR1 SNHLY and CDR2 FYNNEI. The CDR3 loop reads CASIRQGASNSPLHF. The DNA of the CDR3 is TGTGCCAGCATCCGACAGGGGGCGAGTAATTCACCCCTCCACTTT.

CDR3: CASSHPVWQDTEAFF. CDR3 nucleotide sequence: TGTGCCAGCAGCCATCCCGTTTGGCAGGACACTGAAGCTTTCTTT. The chain is built from TRBV7-9 and TRBJ1-1; D unresolved. The CDR3 has 15 amino acids. Germline V gives CDR1 SEHNR, CDR2 FQNEAQ (reference sequence). Trimming removed 5 bases at V and 3 bases at J, with 16 bases between.

The chain employs TRBV9 and TRBJ2-5, with TRBD2 matching over 13 bases. Germline CDR1 reads SGDLS; CDR2 reads YYNGEE. The ends lost 3 bases at V and 2 bases at J; junction bases unmatched: 7. The CDR3 covers 17 residues. In nucleotides, the CDR3 is TGTGCCAGCAGCGCCACGGGGGGACTAGCGGGACAAGAGACCCAGTACTTC. It codes for CASSATGGLAGQETQYF.

The rearrangement uses TRBV5-4 and TRBJ2-1; D is possibly TRBD2 (7 bases). The length of the CDR3 is 15 residues. Trimming cost V 3 bases and J 12 bases, with 22 bases left between them. Germline-derived CDR1 and CDR2 are SGHNT and YYREEE (reference sequence). The CDR3 DNA is TGTGCCAGCAGCTCCCTGACGCGGGGGCTCAATCGGCAGTTCTTC. This codes for CASSSLTRGLNRQFF.

The chain recombines TRBV2 with TRBJ1-2; possible D gene TRBD1, 5 bases. Trimming took off 0 bases at V and 8 bases at J, with 19 bases between the two ends. The CDR3 is 16 amino acids. Germline values: CDR1 SNHLY, CDR2 FYNNEI. In DNA form, the CDR3 reads TGTGCCAGCAGTGAAGCGCTGGGGTCGGACCGGGGGGGCTACACCTTC. This gives the protein CASSEALGSDRGGYTF.

The J gene is TRBJ2-5, the V gene TRBV4-2, with unresolved D. V lost 1 base, J lost 5 bases, and 8 bases lay in between. Per the germline V gene, CDR1 is LGHNA and CDR2 is YNFKEQ. The CDR3 has 13 amino acids. The CDR3 DNA follows: TGTGCCAGCAGCCAAGTTACATGGGAGACCCAGTACTTC. This encodes CASSQVTWETQYF.